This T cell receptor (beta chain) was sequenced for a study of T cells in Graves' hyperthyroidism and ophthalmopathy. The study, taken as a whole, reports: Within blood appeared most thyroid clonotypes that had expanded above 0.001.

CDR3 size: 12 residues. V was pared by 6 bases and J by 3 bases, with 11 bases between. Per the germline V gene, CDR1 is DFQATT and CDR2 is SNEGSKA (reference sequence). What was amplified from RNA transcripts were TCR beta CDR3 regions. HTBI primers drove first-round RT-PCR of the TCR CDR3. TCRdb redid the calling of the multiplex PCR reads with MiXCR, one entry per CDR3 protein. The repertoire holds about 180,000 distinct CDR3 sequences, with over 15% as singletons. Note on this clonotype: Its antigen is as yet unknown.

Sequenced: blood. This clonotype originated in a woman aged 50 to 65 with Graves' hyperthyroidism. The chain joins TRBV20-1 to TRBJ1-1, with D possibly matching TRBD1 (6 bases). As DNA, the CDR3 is TGCAGTGCGCGACAGGAACACACTGAAGCTTTCTTT. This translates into CSARQEHTEAFF.